The present T cell receptor beta chain was sequenced within a study of CD8+ T cells in alopecia areata. Overall study: Scalp area affected, as a percentage, set the severity score of treated patients. Findings of the study overall: A single nonresponder leaves the baseline CD8+ expansion link to response uncertain. It was observed that many expanded lesional clones persisted in scalp and blood during tofacitinib. Scalp clonality dropped significantly under tofacitinib, as did expanded CD8+ top-100 clones.

Trimming shortened V by 5 bases and J by 6 bases, and 15 bases separated the two germline ends. Germline V gene sequence: CDR1 SGDLS, CDR2 YYNGEE. The CDR3 is 14 amino acids. RNA extraction and reverse transcription yielded cDNA as sequencing template. Sequenced by immunoSEQ multiplex PCR; TCRdb stores in-frame clones only, minus some. The sample shows 150,000 to 200,000 clones, about 60% of them seen only once. Stated treatment: oral pan-JAK inhibitor, 5-10 mg twice daily. Points on this clone: The antigen remains undetermined.

This specimen consisted of CD8+ T cells sorted from blood, obtained at week 24, from a patient treated with tofacitinib. The chain uses TRBV9 and TRBJ1-3, with D maybe TRBD1 (6 bases). The source of this sequence is a human donor with alopecia areata. CDR3 DNA sequence: TGTGCCAGCAGTGATGACAGGCAAATAAACACCATATATTTT. Translation: CASSDDRQINTIYF.